One sample yielded the 27 T cell receptor beta chains listed below, sequenced in a study of regulatory T cells in long-lasting Graves disease. Time point here: persistent/refractory GD, antithyroid drugs over 5 years with positive TRAb. Extracted PBMC RNA gave rise to the TCR library. Libraries of TCR beta came from iRepertoire HTBI primers plus Arm-PCR of CDR3 regions. TCRdb redid the calling of the multiplex PCR reads with MiXCR, one entry per CDR3 protein. The sample records 500,000 to 700,000 distinct CDR3 sequences, around 30% being singletons. The sequencing here drew on peripheral blood mononuclear cells (PBMCs), taken when the disease was refractory, from a patient treated with antithyroid drugs. The origin of the receptors is a female donor with Graves disease.

On this clonotype: With a much larger clone just one base away, this may be a read error. V usage is TRBV7-9 and J usage is TRBJ1-2; TRBD1 matches at 9 bases. The CDR3 has 12 residues. The germline V gene encodes CDR1 SEHNR and CDR2 FQNEAQ (reference sequence). Trimming at V came to 7 bases and at J to 6 bases, leaving 3 bases not matched to a gene. In nucleotides, the CDR3 is TGTGCCAGCACCCGGGACAGGGATGGCTACACCTTC. Translated, it gives CASTRDRDGYTF.

This clonotype was picked up a small number of times. The chain's CDR3 is CASSGAPGQPQHF. The CDR3 DNA reads TGTGCCAGCAGCGGGGCGCCGGGTCAGCCCCAGCATTTT. The V call is TRBV11-2, the J call TRBJ1-5; possible D gene TRBD1, 5 bases. V was shortened by 5 bases and J by 6 bases, with 11 bases between the two germline ends. Germline CDR1 SGHAT, CDR2 FQNNGV. This CDR3 is built from 13 residues.

The chain has TRBV7-3 and TRBJ1-1; D is possibly TRBD1 (5 bases). Trimming left V 0 bases short and J 2 bases short, with 10 bases between. Per germline, CDR1 SGHTA and CDR2 FQGTGA. The CDR3 runs to 15 residues. This CDR3 reads CASSLTDSINTEAFF. CDR3 DNA sequence: TGTGCCAGCAGCTTAACTGACAGCATTAACACTGAAGCTTTCTTT.

The chain combines TRBV3-1 with TRBJ2-5; D remains unclear. Germline V gene lookup returns CDR1 LGHDT and CDR2 YNNKEL (reference sequence). V lost 4 bases and J 2 bases, leaving 17 bases between the germline ends. This CDR3 has 16 residues. The CDR3 loop is CASSPRRRSPQETQYF. CDR3 nucleotide sequence: TGTGCCAGCAGCCCCCGGAGACGGTCTCCTCAAGAGACCCAGTACTTC.

V is TRBV28 and J is TRBJ1-5; D is uncertain. Germline V gene lookup returns CDR1 MDHEN and CDR2 SYDVKM. Trimming pared 5 bases from V and 2 bases from J, leaving 10 bases between. The CDR3 length is 14 residues. CDR3 region: CASSIPGGNQPQHF. CDR3 in DNA: TGTGCCAGCAGTATCCCCGGAGGCAATCAGCCCCAGCATTTT. The full variable domain, its missing parts supplied by reference TRBV28 and TRBJ1-5, is DVKVTQSSRYLVKRTGEKVFLECVQDMDHENMFWYRQDPGLGLRLIYFSYDVKMKEKGDIPEGYSVSREKKERFSLILESASTNQTSMYLCASSIPGGNQPQHFGDGTRLSIL.

Ten or more counts support this clonotype. The gene calls are TRBV2 and TRBJ2-5; tentatively, D is TRBD1 (5 bases). The V gene's germline CDR1 is SNHLY and CDR2 FYNNEI. CDR3 length: 15 residues. V lost 0 bases to trimming and J lost 5 bases, with 13 bases between them. The CDR3 loop is CASSEAGLGLETQYF. As DNA, the CDR3 is TGTGCCAGCAGTGAAGCGGGGCTAGGGCTGGAGACCCAGTACTTC.

This clonotype turned up a few times. The chain employs TRBV28 and TRBJ2-5, with D possibly TRBD1 on 6 matching bases. From germline, CDR1 is MDHEN and CDR2 SYDVKM. The CDR3 spans 15 residues. The V end lost 8 bases, the J end lost 5 bases, and 21 bases lay between the germline ends. The CDR3, as DNA: TGTGCCAGCCGCCCCGGGCAGGGGTTGTCGGAGACCCAGTACTTC. It translates to CASRPGQGLSETQYF. Variable domain in full (rest from reference TRBV28 and TRBJ2-5): DVKVTQSSRYLVKRTGEKVFLECVQDMDHENMFWYRQDPGLGLRLIYFSYDVKMKEKGDIPEGYSVSREKKERFSLILESASTNQTSMYLCASRPGQGLSETQYFGPGTRLLVL.

The chain links TRBV19 to TRBJ1-2; D might be TRBD1 (6 bases). The V gene lost 3 bases and the J gene lost 2 bases, with 13 bases spanning the gap. The CDR3 runs 15 residues. The germline V gene encodes CDR1 LNHDA and CDR2 SQIVND (reference sequence). CDR3: CASSIRGTGNYGYTF. The CDR3 DNA is TGTGCCAGTAGTATCCGCGGAACAGGGAACTATGGCTACACCTTC.

This clonotype turned up a few times. The chain carries TRBV2 and TRBJ1-3; D gene ambiguous. CDR1 and CDR2 from the germline V gene are SNHLY and FYNNEI. The CDR3 runs 14 residues. The ends were cut back, 4 bases at V and 4 bases at J, with 11 bases in the middle. The chain's CDR3 is CASSVTGGGNTIYF. CDR3 DNA: TGTGCCAGCAGTGTCACGGGTGGCGGAAACACCATATATTTT.

This clonotype was recorded a few times. The CDR3 here is CASSWGRDNEKLFF. DNA of the CDR3: TGTGCCAGCAGCTGGGGACGGGATAATGAAAAACTGTTTTTT. V and J are TRBV7-6 and TRBJ1-4, with a tentative D call TRBD1 (5 bases). V was pared by 4 bases and J by 4 bases, with 10 bases between. This CDR3 region has 14 residues. The V gene's germline CDR1 is SGHVS and CDR2 FNYEAQ. Full variable domain (outside the CDR3, taken from reference TRBV7-6 and TRBJ1-4): GAGVSQSPRYKVTKRGQDVALRCDPISGHVSLYWYRQALGQGPEFLTYFNYEAQQDKSGLPNDRFSAERPEGSISTLTIQRTEQRDSAMYRCASSWGRDNEKLFFGSGTQLSVL.

The chain joins TRBV5-5 to TRBJ1-1; D is perhaps TRBD1 (6 bases). Germline V gene sequence: CDR1 SGHKS, CDR2 YYEKEE (reference sequence). This CDR3 spans 15 amino acids. V dropped 4 bases and J dropped 5 bases, with 18 bases sitting between them. CDR3: CASSPGKRGSTEAFF. CDR3 DNA sequence: TGTGCCAGCAGCCCAGGGAAAAGGGGGAGTACTGAAGCTTTCTTT.

This clonotype occurred many times. The rearrangement uses TRBV12-3 or TRBV12-4 and TRBJ1-2; TRBD1 might be the D (5 bases). The germline V and J ends were trimmed by 5 bases and 4 bases, with 14 bases remaining between them. The CDR3 spans 14 residues. CDR3 DNA sequence: TGTGCCAGCAGTCGGCGGGGGGTCGGCTATGGCTACACCTTC. This encodes CASSRRGVGYGYTF.

This clonotype was picked up a small number of times. V usage is TRBV18 and J usage is TRBJ1-3, with D hard to call. V was pared by 3 bases and J by 2 bases, with 5 bases between. CDR1 is KGHSH and CDR2 is LQKENI in the germline V gene. This CDR3 has 13 residues. For the CDR3, the DNA is TGTGCCAGCTCACCGACGGCTGGAAACACCATATATTTT. It is translated as CASSPTAGNTIYF.

The rearrangement joins TRBV29-1 to TRBJ1-2; D might be TRBD1 (6 bases). V lost 1 base, J lost 7 bases, and 16 bases lay in between. The CDR3 has 14 residues. CDR1 is SQVTM and CDR2 is ANQGSEA in the germline V gene. CDR3 loop: CSVEVPRTVSGYTF. CDR3 in DNA: TGCAGCGTTGAAGTCCCCCGGACAGTGTCTGGCTACACCTTC.

The chain has TRBV6-5 and TRBJ2-5; 10 nucleotides line up with TRBD2. There are 15 residues in the CDR3. Germline loops: CDR1 MNHEY, CDR2 SVGAGI. Trimming cost V 2 bases and J 5 bases; bases outside gene matches: 5. CDR3 loop: CASSYIAGGWETQYF. CDR3 DNA sequence: TGTGCCAGCAGTTACATAGCGGGAGGATGGGAGACCCAGTACTTC.

The genes are TRBV6-1 and TRBJ2-7, with D possibly TRBD1 on 7 matching bases. The CDR3 is 16 residues long. CDR1 and CDR2 from the germline V gene are MNHNS and SASEGT. V lost 6 bases and J lost 4, with 22 bases in between. CDR3 region: CASSSPLAGGSYEQYF. Written as DNA, the CDR3 is TGTGCCAGCAGCTCTCCTCTGGCAGGGGGGTCGTACGAGCAGTACTTC.

The CDR3 region is CASSEPYHNEKLFF. The CDR3, as DNA: TGCGCCAGCAGTGAGCCGTACCATAATGAAAAACTGTTTTTT. The chain has TRBV10-2 and TRBJ1-4; D unresolved. Germline values: CDR1 WSHSY, CDR2 SAAADI. The V end was cut by 2 bases, the J end by 4 bases, with 8 bases between. This CDR3 has 14 residues.

This clonotype has a handful of counts. The chain is built from TRBV7-9 and TRBJ1-1, with 11 bases that match TRBD1. CDR1 and CDR2 (germline): SEHNR, FQNEAQ (reference sequence). CDR3 length equals 17 residues. V lost 2 bases to trimming and J lost 0 bases; unmatched junction nucleotides: 5. The CDR3 region has the DNA TGTGCCAGCAGCTTACGGACAGGGGGCGAGGTGAACACTGAAGCTTTCTTT. Translated, it gives CASSLRTGGEVNTEAFF.

This clonotype came up many times. The J gene is TRBJ1-2, the V gene TRBV18, with TRBD1 matching 7 bases. J lost 2 bases, V lost 8 bases, and 5 bases had no gene match. The germline CDR1 and CDR2 sequences are KGHSH and LQKENI. The CDR3 consists of 13 residues. In DNA form, the CDR3 reads TGTGCCAGCAGTCCGGACAGGAACTATGGCTACACCTTC. Protein: CASSPDRNYGYTF.

This clonotype showed up just a few times. At one end the junction does not follow the germline gene, possibly because of a read error. This chain links TRBV7-9 with TRBJ2-7; D is unclear. This CDR3 is 12 amino acids long. The germline gives CDR1 SEHNR, CDR2 FQNEAQ (reference sequence). The CDR3 region has the DNA TGTGCCAGCGGCTTCTCAGCCTTCGAGCAGTACTTC. This codes for CASGFSAFEQYF.

This clonotype was detected a few times. The chain carries TRBV10-3 and TRBJ1-2; TRBD1 matches at 12 bases. V was pared by 6 bases and J by 6 bases, with 11 bases of the junction left unmatched. The CDR3 runs to 16 residues. Germline values: CDR1 ENHRY, CDR2 SYGVKD. CDR3 coding DNA: TGTGCCATCAGAATTGCCCCGGGACAGGGGGCAGATGGCTACACCTTC. It translates to CAIRIAPGQGADGYTF.

This clonotype appeared a single time. The chain joins TRBV10-1 to TRBJ2-7; 9 bases align to TRBD2. With 5 bases clipped from V and 6 bases from J, the junction kept 8 bases outside the gene matches. Germline-derived CDR1 and CDR2 are WNHNN and SYGVQD (reference sequence). CDR3 length equals 14 residues. CDR3 nucleotides: TGCGCCAGCAGTTCTTTAGCGGGGGCCTGCGAGCAGTACTTC. Amino acids: CASSSLAGACEQYF.

The chain recombines TRBV12-3 or TRBV12-4 with TRBJ2-2; 7 nucleotides match TRBD2. V was pared by 3 bases and J by 3 bases, with 7 bases of the junction left unmatched. This CDR3 spans 16 amino acids. CDR3 sequence (DNA): TGTGCCAGCAGTTTTTCCGGACTAGATCACACCGGGGAGCTGTTTTTT. Translating it yields CASSFSGLDHTGELFF.

The V call is TRBV9, the J call TRBJ1-2; 9 nucleotides match TRBD1. The CDR3 has 15 residues. Trimming at V came to 3 bases and at J to 4 bases, leaving 7 bases not matched to a gene. Germline loops: CDR1 SGDLS, CDR2 YYNGEE. The CDR3 region is CASSATGGASYGYTF. The CDR3 nucleotides are TGTGCCAGCAGCGCCACAGGGGGCGCTTCCTATGGCTACACCTTC.

This clonotype was seen once. J is TRBJ2-4 and V is TRBV10-3; D remains ambiguous. There are 14 residues in the CDR3. Trimming took off 0 bases at V and 2 bases at J, with 5 bases between the two ends. Germline values: CDR1 ENHRY, CDR2 SYGVKD. The CDR3 DNA reads TGTGCCATCAGTGAGTCGGGGACCAAAAACATTCAGTACTTC. This encodes CAISESGTKNIQYF.

The sample holds a few counts of this clonotype. V and J are TRBV30 and TRBJ1-2; 7 bases map to TRBD1. Germline-derived CDR1 and CDR2 are GTSNPN and SVGIG (reference sequence). J gave up 6 bases and V 4 bases, and 8 bases lay outside the gene matches. This CDR3 has 13 residues. The CDR3 loop reads CAWTSDRDHGYTF. The CDR3 DNA sequence: TGTGCCTGGACCTCAGACAGGGACCATGGCTACACCTTC.

In this sample, this clonotype turned up many times. This chain joins TRBV2 and TRBJ1-1; D is unresolved. The CDR3 length is 14 residues. V gave up 4 bases and J gave up 1 base, with 10 bases separating them. Germline V gene data show CDR1 as SNHLY and CDR2 as FYNNEI. CDR3 nucleotide sequence: TGTGCCAGCAGTGGAGGACTGAAGAACACTGAAGCTTTCTTT. Protein: CASSGGLKNTEAFF. The entire variable domain, with the rest obtained from reference TRBV2 and TRBJ1-1, is as follows: EPEVTQTPSHQVTQMGQEVILRCVPISNHLYFYWYRQILGQKVEFLVSFYNNEISEKSEIFDDQFSVERPDGSNFTLKIRSTKLEDSAMYFCASSGGLKNTEAFFGQGTRLTVV.